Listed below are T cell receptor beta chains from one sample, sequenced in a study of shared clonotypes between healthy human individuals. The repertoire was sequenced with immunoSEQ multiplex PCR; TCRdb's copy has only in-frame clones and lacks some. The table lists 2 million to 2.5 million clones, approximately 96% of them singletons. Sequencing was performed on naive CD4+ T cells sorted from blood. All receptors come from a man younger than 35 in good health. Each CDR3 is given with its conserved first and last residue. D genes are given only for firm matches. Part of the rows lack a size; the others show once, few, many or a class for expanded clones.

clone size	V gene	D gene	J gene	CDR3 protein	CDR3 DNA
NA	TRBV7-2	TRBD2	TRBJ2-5	CASSLFRFASGTLETQYF	TGTGCCAGCAGCTTATTTCGTTTCGCTAGCGGGACGTTGGAGACCCAGTACTTC
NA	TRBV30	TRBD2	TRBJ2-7	CAWSVSSGGFYEQYF	TGTGCCTGGAGTGTAAGTAGCGGGGGGTTCTACGAGCAGTACTTC
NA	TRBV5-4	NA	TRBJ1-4	CASSAYSRQEKLFF	TGTGCCAGCAGCGCCTACTCACGGCAGGAAAAACTGTTTTTT
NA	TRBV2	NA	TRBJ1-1	CASSFGMNTEAFF	TGTGCCAGCAGCTTCGGGATGAACACTGAAGCTTTCTTT
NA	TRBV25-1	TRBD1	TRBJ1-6	CASSADRENSPLHF	TGTGCCAGCAGTGCCGACAGGGAAAATTCACCCCTCCACTTT
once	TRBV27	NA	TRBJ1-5	CASSLSSGSGQPQHF	TGTGCCAGCAGTTTATCGTCAGGGTCAGGGCAGCCCCAGCATTTT
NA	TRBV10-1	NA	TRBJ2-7	CASSESGSSYEQYF	TGCGCCAGCAGTGAGTCTGGGAGCTCCTACGAGCAGTACTTC
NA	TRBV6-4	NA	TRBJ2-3	CASSGTRTDTQYF	TGTGCCAGCAGTGGCACTAGAACAGATACGCAGTATTTT
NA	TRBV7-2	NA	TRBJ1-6	CASSLEGRSPLHF	TGTGCCAGCAGCTTAGAGGGGCGTTCACCCCTCCACTTT
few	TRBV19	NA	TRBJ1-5	CASKEGGQQPQHF	TGTGCCAGTAAGGAGGGGGGGCAACAGCCCCAGCATTTT
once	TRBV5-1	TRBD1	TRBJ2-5	CASSLDRGLGETQYF	TGCGCCAGCAGCTTAGACAGGGGGCTCGGAGAGACCCAGTACTTC
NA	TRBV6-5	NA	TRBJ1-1	CASSYGGGGNTEAFF	TGTGCCAGCAGTTACGGGGGGGGAGGGAACACTGAAGCTTTCTTT
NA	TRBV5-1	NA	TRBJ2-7	CASSPPTGDNEQYF	TGCGCCAGCAGCCCCCCGACTGGCGACAACGAGCAGTACTTC
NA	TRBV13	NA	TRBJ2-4	CASSFDSRGIQYF	TGTGCCAGCAGCTTCGACAGCCGGGGCATTCAGTACTTC
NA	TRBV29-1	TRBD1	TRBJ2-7	CSVSLGTVSYEQYF	TGCAGCGTCTCACTCGGGACAGTTTCCTACGAGCAGTACTTC
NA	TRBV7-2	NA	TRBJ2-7	CASSAYISASYEQYF	TGTGCCAGCAGCGCTTACATATCAGCCAGCTACGAGCAGTACTTC
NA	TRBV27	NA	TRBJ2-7	CASRPTGFPLYEQYF	TGTGCCAGCAGACCTACAGGGTTCCCCTTGTACGAGCAGTACTTC
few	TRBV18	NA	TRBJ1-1	CASSPPGDTEAFF	TGTGCCAGCTCACCACCGGGGGACACTGAAGCTTTCTTT
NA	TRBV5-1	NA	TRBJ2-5	CASSWQGNRETQYF	TGCGCCAGCAGCTGGCAGGGAAATCGAGAGACCCAGTACTTC
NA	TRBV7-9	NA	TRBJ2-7	CASSPQGSSYEQYF	TGTGCCAGCAGTCCACAGGGAAGCTCCTACGAGCAGTACTTC
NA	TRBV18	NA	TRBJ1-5	CASSPLDSNQPQHF	TGTGCCAGCTCACCACTTGATAGCAATCAGCCCCAGCATTTT
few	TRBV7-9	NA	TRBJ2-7	CASSPQSRDYEQYF	TGTGCCAGCAGCCCTCAGTCGAGGGACTACGAGCAGTACTTC
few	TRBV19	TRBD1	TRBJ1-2	CASSSTGDYGYTF	TGTGCCAGTAGTTCAACAGGGGACTATGGCTACACCTTC
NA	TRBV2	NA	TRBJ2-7	CASSQRTVKTYEQYF	TGTGCCAGCAGTCAGCGGACAGTCAAAACCTACGAGCAGTACTTC
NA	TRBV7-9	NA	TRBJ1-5	CASSPYREGNQPQHF	TGTGCCAGCAGCCCGTACAGGGAAGGGAATCAGCCCCAGCATTTT
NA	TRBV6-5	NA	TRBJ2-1	CASSWASPGVRNEQFF	TGTGCCAGCAGTTGGGCCTCGCCAGGGGTGCGCAATGAGCAGTTCTTC
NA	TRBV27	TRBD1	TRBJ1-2	CASRRTGIQGYTF	TGTGCCAGCAGGCGGACAGGGATACAGGGCTACACCTTC
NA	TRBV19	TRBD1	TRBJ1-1	CASSISGGVMTEAFF	TGTGCCAGTAGTATATCAGGGGGCGTGATGACTGAAGCTTTCTTT
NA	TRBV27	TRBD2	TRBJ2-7	CASSPGTSGSRPYEQYF	TGTGCCAGCAGTCCCGGGACTAGCGGGAGTCGGCCCTACGAGCAGTACTTC
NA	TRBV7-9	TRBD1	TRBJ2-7	CASSSPGTGVHEQYF	TGTGCCAGCAGCTCCCCCGGGACAGGGGTCCACGAGCAGTACTTC
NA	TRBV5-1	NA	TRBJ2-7	CASSPDRNYEQYF	TGCGCCAGCAGCCCGGACAGAAACTACGAGCAGTACTTC
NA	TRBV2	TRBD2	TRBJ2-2	CASTLAGVNTGELFF	TGTGCCAGCACCTTAGCGGGGGTGAACACCGGGGAGCTGTTTTTT
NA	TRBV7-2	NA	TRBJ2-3	CASSPKRGTDTQYF	TGTGCCAGCAGCCCCAAACGGGGCACAGATACGCAGTATTTT
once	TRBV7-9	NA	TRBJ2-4	CASSLALGVVNIQYF	TGTGCCAGCAGCTTAGCGCTAGGGGTGGTCAACATTCAGTACTTC
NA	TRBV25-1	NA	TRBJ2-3	CASSDWSGDTQYF	TGTGCCAGCAGTGATTGGTCGGGAGATACGCAGTATTTT
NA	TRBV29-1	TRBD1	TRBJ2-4	CSVEGQGDIQYF	TGCAGCGTCGAGGGACAGGGGGACATTCAGTACTTC
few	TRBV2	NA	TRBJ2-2	CASSGDRNTGELFF	TGTGCCAGCAGTGGGGACCGGAACACCGGGGAGCTGTTTTTT
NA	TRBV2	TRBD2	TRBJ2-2	CASRLAGGFTGELFF	TGTGCCAGCAGACTAGCGGGGGGATTTACCGGGGAGCTGTTTTTT
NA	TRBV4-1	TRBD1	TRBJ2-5	CASSLGQASQETQYF	TGCGCCAGCAGCCTAGGACAGGCTAGCCAAGAGACCCAGTACTTC
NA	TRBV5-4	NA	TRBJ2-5	CASSTRGETQYF	TGTGCCAGCAGCACCCGTGGAGAGACCCAGTACTTC
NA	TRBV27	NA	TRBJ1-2	CASSSVQGRNGYTF	TGTGCCAGCAGTTCCGTCCAGGGGAGGAATGGCTACACCTTC
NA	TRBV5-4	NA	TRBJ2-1	CASSLSSVGEQFF	TGTGCCAGCAGCTTGTCTAGCGTGGGTGAGCAGTTCTTC
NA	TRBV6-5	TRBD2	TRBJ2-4	CASSRSGGAQNIQYF	TGTGCCAGCAGCCGAAGCGGGGGGGCGCAAAACATTCAGTACTTC
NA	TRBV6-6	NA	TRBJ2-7	CASSYNGYEQYF	TGTGCCAGCAGTTACAACGGGTACGAGCAGTACTTC
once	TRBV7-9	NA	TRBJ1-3	CASQSSGSGNTIYF	TGTGCCAGCCAGTCCTCCGGGTCTGGAAACACCATATATTTT
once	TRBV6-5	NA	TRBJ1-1	CASSYSQGKNTEAFF	TGTGCCAGCAGTTACTCCCAGGGCAAGAACACTGAAGCTTTCTTT
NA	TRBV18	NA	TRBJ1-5	CASSPPGGIGGQPQHF	TGTGCCAGCTCACCACCGGGAGGGATAGGCGGTCAGCCCCAGCATTTT
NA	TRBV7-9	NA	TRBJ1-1	CASSLEVLRGDPEAFF	TGTGCCAGCAGCTTAGAAGTACTCCGGGGTGACCCTGAAGCTTTCTTT
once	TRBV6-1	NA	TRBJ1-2	CASSVPPGSGYGYTF	TGTGCCAGCAGTGTACCGCCAGGGAGCGGCTATGGCTACACCTTC
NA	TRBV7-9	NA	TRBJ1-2	CASSLDLLFYGYTF	TGTGCCAGCAGCCTGGACTTACTTTTCTATGGCTACACCTTC
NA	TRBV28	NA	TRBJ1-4	CASSLSPLMVRATNEKLFF	TGTGCCAGCAGTTTATCCCCCTTGATGGTACGGGCAACTAATGAAAAACTGTTTTTT
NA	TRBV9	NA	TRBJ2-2	CASSVTDRNTGELFF	TGTGCCAGCAGCGTAACGGACCGAAACACCGGGGAGCTGTTTTTT
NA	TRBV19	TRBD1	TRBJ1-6	CASSAGTEINSPLHF	TGTGCCAGTAGTGCCGGGACAGAGATTAATTCACCCCTCCACTTT
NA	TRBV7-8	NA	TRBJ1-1	CASSTLPNTEAFF	TGTGCCAGCAGCACCCTTCCGAACACTGAAGCTTTCTTT
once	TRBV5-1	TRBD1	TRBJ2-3	CASSSGQGSTDTQYF	TGCGCCAGCAGCTCGGGACAGGGTAGCACAGATACGCAGTATTTT
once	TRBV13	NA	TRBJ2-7	CASSLRTATYEQYF	TGTGCCAGCAGCTTACGGACGGCAACCTACGAGCAGTACTTC
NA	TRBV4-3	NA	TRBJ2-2	CASSFDRDSYTGELFF	TGCGCCAGCAGCTTCGACCGGGACTCCTACACCGGGGAGCTGTTTTTT